Shown below are 25 T cell receptor beta chains from a single sample sequenced in a study of shared clonotypes between healthy human individuals. Measured with immunoSEQ multiplex PCR; TCRdb has only the in-frame clones, and not every one. The sample lists over a million clones; around 76% were seen once. Sequences were obtained from memory CD4+ T cells sorted from blood. Stated subset: CD45RA-negative fraction. All receptors derive from a young man in good health.

This clone has a count of ten or more. The chain uses TRBV7-2 and TRBJ2-5; 7 bases map to TRBD1. Trimming removed 5 bases from V and 5 bases from J; junction bases left unmatched: 14. This CDR3 region has 16 residues. CDR1 SGHTA and CDR2 FQGNSA come from the germline V gene. Written as DNA, the CDR3 is TGTGCCAGCAGCCCACGTCCGAAAGGGGGCGGGGAGACCCAGTACTTC. It yields the protein CASSPRPKGGGETQYF.

The chain recombines TRBV19 with TRBJ2-5, with TRBD2 matching 7 bases. V shed 5 bases, J shed 7 bases, and the junction held 7 bases outside the gene matches. This CDR3 has 13 residues. Germline loops: CDR1 LNHDA, CDR2 SQIVND (reference sequence). The DNA for the CDR3 is TGTGCCAGTAGTCGGGGGGATAGGGGGACCCAGTACTTC. It yields the protein CASSRGDRGTQYF.

This chain links TRBV11-3 with TRBJ2-1; maybe TRBD2 (5 bases). Trimming removed 5 bases from V and 6 bases from J, with 14 bases in between. Looked up from germline, CDR1 is SGHNT and CDR2 is YENEEA. This CDR3 spans 14 amino acids. The CDR3 bases are TGTGCCAGCAGCACAGACGGGGTGCTCAATGAGCAGTTCTTC. It translates to CASSTDGVLNEQFF.

The chain employs TRBV10-3 and TRBJ1-6; 8 nucleotides match TRBD1. The V and J ends lost 2 bases and 9 bases, in that order; junction bases with no gene match: 6. CDR3 length equals 15 residues. CDR1 ENHRY and CDR2 SYGVKD come from the germline V gene. The CDR3 sequence: CAISEDRGFGSPLHF. CDR3 coding DNA: TGTGCCATCAGTGAGGACAGGGGATTCGGTTCACCCCTCCACTTT.

This chain links TRBV2 with TRBJ2-5; 9 positions match TRBD1. Germline trimming cut 5 bases from V and 5 bases from J; bases unmatched to any gene: 6. From germline, CDR1 is SNHLY and CDR2 FYNNEI. The CDR3 extends over 14 amino acids. CDR3 sequence reads: CASSPQGARETQYF. CDR3 bases: TGTGCCAGCAGTCCACAGGGGGCGAGGGAGACCCAGTACTTC.

A note on this clone: The same CDR3 also results from other DNA sequences found in this sample. The gene calls are TRBV2 and TRBJ1-2; D remains ambiguous. V dropped 4 bases and J dropped 4 bases, with 4 bases sitting between them. The CDR3 is 11 residues long. Germline V gives CDR1 SNHLY, CDR2 FYNNEI. The CDR3 here is CASSASYGYTF. The CDR3 bases are TGTGCCAGCAGTGCCTCCTATGGCTACACCTTC.

In this sample, this clone turned up a few times. The CDR3 spells CASRAGTDYNSPLHF. The CDR3 DNA is TGCGCCAGCAGGGCGGGGACAGACTATAATTCACCCCTCCACTTT. The rearrangement links TRBV5-1 to TRBJ1-6, with 7 bases fitting TRBD1. The CDR3 length is 15 residues. Germline CDR1 reads SGHRS; CDR2 reads YFSETQ. J lost 3 bases, V lost 5 bases, and 5 bases had no gene match.

This chain links TRBV28 with TRBJ1-1, with D perhaps matching TRBD1 (5 bases). Looked up from germline, CDR1 is MDHEN and CDR2 is SYDVKM. V shed 2 bases and J shed 5 bases, with 18 bases lying between them. The CDR3 loop spans 16 amino acids. CDR3 protein: CASSLLSSGWGTEAFF. The CDR3 DNA sequence: TGTGCCAGCAGTTTACTTTCCTCAGGGTGGGGAACTGAAGCTTTCTTT.

This clone was observed many times. The chain links TRBV5-6 to TRBJ2-1; TRBD2 matches at 8 bases. Per the germline V gene, CDR1 is SGHDT and CDR2 is YYEEEE. This CDR3 has 12 residues. Trimming took 5 bases from V and 9 from J; bases not matched to a gene: 4. As DNA, the CDR3 is TGTGCCAGCAGATTTAGCGGGACTGAGCAGTTCTTC. Translating gives CASRFSGTEQFF.

This clone was found a few times. The genes are TRBV10-1 and TRBJ2-3; TRBD2 matches at 10 bases. J lost 2 bases, V lost 1 base, and 9 bases had no gene match. CDR1 and CDR2 (germline): WNHNN, SYGVQD (reference sequence). The CDR3 covers 18 residues. This CDR3 is CASSECEREGSITDTQYF. The CDR3 bases are TGCGCCAGCAGTGAGTGTGAGCGGGAGGGGTCCATCACAGATACGCAGTATTTT.

This chain links TRBV6-1 with TRBJ2-1; D is undetermined. Deletions cut 1 base from V and 4 bases from J, with 8 bases between. There are 14 residues in the CDR3. Germline loops: CDR1 MNHNS, CDR2 SASEGT. CDR3 DNA sequence: TGTGCCAGCAGTGAAGTGTTGGGGTACAATGAGCAGTTCTTC. Translating gives CASSEVLGYNEQFF.

The genes are TRBV6-6 and TRBJ1-2, with 7 nucleotides matching TRBD1. The germline V gene has CDR1 MNHNY and CDR2 SVGAGI (reference sequence). V was pared by 8 bases and J by 6 bases, with 3 bases of the junction left unmatched. The CDR3 is 11 residues long. CDR3 amino acids: CASGGGNGYTF. CDR3 DNA sequence: TGTGCCAGCGGAGGGGGCAATGGCTACACCTTC.

The V gene is TRBV27, the J gene TRBJ1-2; 10 bases align to TRBD1. From germline, CDR1 is MNHEY and CDR2 SMNVEV (reference sequence). V lost 5 bases and J lost 6; bases outside the gene matches: 9. The CDR3 consists of 15 residues. The chain's CDR3 is CASSQDRGRSHGYTF. CDR3 DNA sequence: TGTGCCAGCAGTCAAGACAGGGGGCGCTCACATGGCTACACCTTC.

The gene calls are TRBV6-4 and TRBJ1-2; no firm D call. This CDR3 is 15 amino acids long. V was shortened by 2 bases and J by 2 bases, with 12 bases between the two germline ends. Germline lookup yields CDR1 MRHNA and CDR2 SNTAGT. The DNA for the CDR3 is TGTGCCAGCAGTGACGGGGATTCGGCCAACTATGGCTACACCTTC. Its translation: CASSDGDSANYGYTF.

This clone occurred once. The same CDR3 can be traced to other DNA sequences in this sample. This rearrangement joins TRBV18 to TRBJ1-1; unclear D gene. Deletions cut 4 bases from V and 2 bases from J, with 8 bases between. The CDR3 is 13 amino acids. In germline, CDR1 is KGHSH, CDR2 LQKENI. CDR3 DNA: TGTGCCAGCTCACGAGAAGGTAACACTGAAGCTTTCTTT. Amino acid sequence: CASSREGNTEAFF.

This clone turned up a few times. The chain carries TRBV20-1 and TRBJ2-1, with a weak D call TRBD2 (6 bases). The CDR3 covers 10 residues. V lost 7 bases and J 16 bases, leaving 17 bases between the germline ends. CDR1 and CDR2 from the germline V gene are DFQATT and SNEGSKA (reference sequence). CDR3 nucleotide sequence: TGCAGTGTTTCCGCGGGACGCTATTTCTTC. Residues: CSVSAGRYFF.

The chain joins TRBV6-5 to TRBJ2-7, with 7 bases that match TRBD1. Germline-derived CDR1 and CDR2 are MNHEY and SVGAGI. V was clipped by 5 bases and J by 2 bases; unmatched bases: 9. The CDR3 contains 15 residues. The CDR3 sequence: CASSRDRDSTYEQYF. CDR3 DNA: TGTGCCAGCAGTCGCGACCGGGACAGCACCTACGAGCAGTACTTC.

The rearrangement joins TRBV9 to TRBJ2-7, with 8 bases fitting TRBD2. V dropped 3 bases and J dropped 3; count of bases not matched to a gene: 5. CDR3 length: 14 residues. Germline CDR1 reads SGDLS; CDR2 reads YYNGEE. The DNA for the CDR3 is TGTGCCAGCAGCGCGACTAGCGCAATCTACGAGCAGTACTTC. This sequence encodes CASSATSAIYEQYF.

The V and J genes are TRBV7-8 and TRBJ2-1; perhaps TRBD1 as D (6 bases). CDR1 and CDR2 (germline): SGHVS, FQNEAQ. CDR3 size: 15 residues. V was shortened by 5 bases and J by 4 bases, with 15 bases between the two germline ends. CDR3: CASSLGVQGYNEQFF. CDR3 DNA sequence: TGTGCCAGCAGCCTAGGCGTACAGGGATACAATGAGCAGTTCTTC.

CDR3 region: CASSPLAGVEEQFF. For the CDR3, the DNA is TGTGCCAGTAGCCCACTAGCGGGAGTAGAAGAGCAGTTCTTC. The rearrangement links TRBV19 to TRBJ2-1, with 11 bases that match TRBD2. Germline values: CDR1 LNHDA, CDR2 SQIVND (reference sequence). The CDR3 is 14 amino acids. With 6 bases clipped from V and 10 bases from J, the junction kept 8 bases outside the gene matches. The full variable domain, rest sourced from reference TRBV19 and TRBJ2-1, is DGGITQSPKYLFRKEGQNVTLSCEQNLNHDAMYWYRQDPGQGLRLIYYSQIVNDFQKGDIAEGYSVSREKKESFPLTVTSAQKNPTAFYLCASSPLAGVEEQFFGPGTRLTVL.

The rearrangement uses TRBV5-1 and TRBJ1-4; perhaps TRBD1 as D (5 bases). The length of the CDR3 is 14 residues. V was cut by 4 bases and J by 7 bases, with 14 bases left in between. Germline V gene data show CDR1 as SGHRS and CDR2 as YFSETQ. CDR3 amino acids: CASSTPDSLEKLFF. CDR3 DNA sequence: TGCGCCAGCAGCACTCCCGACAGTCTTGAAAAACTGTTTTTT. Using reference TRBV5-1 and TRBJ1-4 for the parts outside the CDR3, the full variable domain is KAGVTQTPRYLIKTRGQQVTLSCSPISGHRSVSWYQQTPGQGLQFLFEYFSETQRNKGNFPGRFSGRQFSNSRSEMNVSTLELGDSALYLCASSTPDSLEKLFFGSGTQLSVL.

This clone was seen once. V is TRBV2 and J is TRBJ2-2, with unresolved D. The ends were cut back, 7 bases at V and 7 bases at J, with 10 bases in the middle. CDR1 SNHLY and CDR2 FYNNEI come from the germline V gene. This CDR3 spans 12 amino acids. CDR3 coding DNA: TGTGCCAGCACCATGGGCCGCGGGGAGCTGTTTTTT. Its translation: CASTMGRGELFF. Together with reference TRBV2 and TRBJ2-2, the CDR3 gives the full variable domain: EPEVTQTPSHQVTQMGQEVILRCVPISNHLYFYWYRQILGQKVEFLVSFYNNEISEKSEIFDDQFSVERPDGSNFTLKIRSTKLEDSAMYFCASTMGRGELFFGEGSRLTVL.

The sample holds one count of this clone. V is TRBV6-4 and J is TRBJ2-7; 7 nucleotides match TRBD1. The CDR3 covers 15 residues. Looked up from germline, CDR1 is MRHNA and CDR2 is SNTAGT. The V and J ends lost 7 bases and 5 bases, in that order; junction bases with no gene match: 14. The chain's CDR3 is CASKSGTVPRNEQYF. CDR3 nucleotides: TGTGCCAGCAAATCCGGGACAGTCCCCAGGAACGAGCAGTACTTC.

This chain joins TRBV5-1 and TRBJ2-5; maybe TRBD1 (6 bases). Between the trimmed V and J ends, which lost 3 bases and 2 bases, there was a span of 14 bases. Germline CDR1 and CDR2: SGHRS and YFSETQ. This CDR3 is 15 amino acids long. CDR3 DNA: TGCGCCAGCAGCTCAGCACAGGGCAAACAAGAGACCCAGTACTTC. Residues: CASSSAQGKQETQYF.

The chain employs TRBV28 and TRBJ1-2; no firm D call. Germline values: CDR1 MDHEN, CDR2 SYDVKM. The V end lost 6 bases, the J end lost 0 bases, and 14 bases lay between the germline ends. The CDR3 extends over 15 amino acids. In nucleotides, the CDR3 is TGTGCCAGCAGCCTGACCGTTATCCCTAACTATGGCTACACCTTC. The encoded protein is CASSLTVIPNYGYTF.